Below, 3 T cell receptor beta chains from the same sample are listed, as sequenced in a study of control samples from healthy donors and cancer patients. Method: immunoSEQ multiplex PCR; TCRdb's copy keeps in-frame clones and lacks some. The sample gives some 190,000 clones, approximately 91% of which show up once; approximately 1.8% is in the top ten. The sample was blood. The source is a man aged 30 to 39 in good health.

The V call is TRBV7-9, the J call TRBJ2-5; the D gene could be TRBD1 or TRBD2 (5 bases each). Looked up from germline, CDR1 is SEHNR and CDR2 is FQNEAQ (reference sequence). The CDR3 spans 14 residues. V lost 5 bases, J lost 0 bases, and 10 bases lay in between. In DNA, the CDR3 is TGTGCCAGCAGCCCCGGGGCAGACCAAGAGACCCAGTACTTC. Encoded protein: CASSPGADQETQYF.

This clone was recorded only once. The chain recombines TRBV6-5 with TRBJ2-1; D gene uncertain. Trimming pared 4 bases from V and 6 bases from J, leaving 16 bases between. The CDR3 is 15 residues long. The germline V gene encodes CDR1 MNHEY and CDR2 SVGAGI. The CDR3 DNA follows: TGTGCCAGCAGTTCCCTCTCCGCTCGGTTCAATGAGCAGTTCTTC. It codes for CASSSLSARFNEQFF.

The rearrangement links TRBV7-9 to TRBJ1-5; tentatively, D is TRBD1 (5 bases). Germline-derived CDR1 and CDR2 are SEHNR and FQNEAQ (reference sequence). The CDR3 is made up of 15 amino acids. The germline V and J ends were trimmed by 5 bases and 4 bases, with 15 bases remaining between them. The DNA of the CDR3 is TGTGCCAGCAGCCCAGGGCTGAATGAGAATCAGCCCCAGCATTTT. It yields the protein CASSPGLNENQPQHF.